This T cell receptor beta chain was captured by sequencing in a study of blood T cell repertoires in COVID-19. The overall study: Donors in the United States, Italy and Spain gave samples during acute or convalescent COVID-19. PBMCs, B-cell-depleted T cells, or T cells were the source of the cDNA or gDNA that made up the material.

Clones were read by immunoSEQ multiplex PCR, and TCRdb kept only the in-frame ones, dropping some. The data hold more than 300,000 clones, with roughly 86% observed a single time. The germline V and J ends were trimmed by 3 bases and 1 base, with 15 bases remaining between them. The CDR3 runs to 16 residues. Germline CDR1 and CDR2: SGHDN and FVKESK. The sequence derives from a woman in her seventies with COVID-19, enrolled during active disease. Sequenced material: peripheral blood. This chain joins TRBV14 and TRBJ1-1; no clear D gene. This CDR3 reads CASSQMNPGRNTEAFF. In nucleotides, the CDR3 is TGTGCCAGCAGCCAGATGAACCCCGGGAGGAACACTGAAGCTTTCTTT.